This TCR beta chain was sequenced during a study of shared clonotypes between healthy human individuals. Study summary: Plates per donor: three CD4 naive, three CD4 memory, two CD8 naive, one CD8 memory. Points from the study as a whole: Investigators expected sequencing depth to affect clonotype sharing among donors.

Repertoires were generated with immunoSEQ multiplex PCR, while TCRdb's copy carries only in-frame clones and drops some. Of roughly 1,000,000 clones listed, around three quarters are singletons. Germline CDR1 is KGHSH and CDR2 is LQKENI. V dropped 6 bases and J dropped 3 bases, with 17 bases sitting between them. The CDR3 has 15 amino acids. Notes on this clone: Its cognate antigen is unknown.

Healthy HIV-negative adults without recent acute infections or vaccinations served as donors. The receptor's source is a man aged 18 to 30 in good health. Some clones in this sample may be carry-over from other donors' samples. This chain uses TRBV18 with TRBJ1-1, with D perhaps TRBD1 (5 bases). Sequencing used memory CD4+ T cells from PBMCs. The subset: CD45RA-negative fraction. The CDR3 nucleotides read TGTGCCAGCTCTCCTCAGGGTCGTCTGCACACTGAAGCTTTCTTT. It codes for CASSPQGRLHTEAFF. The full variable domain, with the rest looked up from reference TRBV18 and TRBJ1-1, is NAGVMQNPRHLVRRRGQEARLRCSPMKGHSHVYWYRQLPEEGLKFMVYLQKENIIDESGMPKERFSAEFPKEGPSILRIQQVVRGDSAAYFCASSPQGRLHTEAFFGQGTRLTVV.